The rows below give T cell receptor beta chains drawn from one sample of a study of shared clonotypes between healthy human individuals. Sequencing was performed with immunoSEQ multiplex PCR; in TCRdb, only in-frame clones are kept and a portion is missing. The sample consists of some 320,000 clones, around 86% of them appearing once. Sequenced material: memory CD8+ T cells sorted from blood. These receptors were taken from a man aged 18 to 30 in good health. Each CDR3 is given with its conserved first and last residue. D genes are given only for firm matches. Not all rows give a size; the values are once, few, many and, for expanded clones, a class.

j_call v_call clone_size d_call cdr3_nt cdr3_aa
TRBJ1-1 TRBV7-9 - TRBD1 TGTGCCAGCAGCCCCGACAGGGGGCTACCGAACACTGAAGCTTTCTTT CASSPDRGLPNTEAFF
TRBJ1-6 TRBV5-1 - - TGCGCCAGCAGCGGGCCCTATAATTCACCCCTCCACTTT CASSGPYNSPLHF
TRBJ1-2 TRBV2 - - TGTGCCAGCAGTGGTACCCCAGGGCAGCCGACCTATAACTATGGCTACACCTTC CASSGTPGQPTYNYGYTF
TRBJ1-4 TRBV5-4 - - TGTGCCAGCAGCTTGAACCTGGGGGATGAAAAACTGTTTTTT CASSLNLGDEKLFF
TRBJ1-2 TRBV7-9 once - TGTGCCAGCAGCTTAGCCGGGGGCTATGGCTACACCTTC CASSLAGGYGYTF
TRBJ2-1 TRBV6-6 - TRBD2 TGTGCCAGCAGTTACCAAAGGACTAGCGGGAGCTATGAGCAGTTCTTC CASSYQRTSGSYEQFF
TRBJ1-6 TRBV6-6 many - TGTGCCAGCGAGGAATTGTATAATTCACCCCTCCACTTT CASEELYNSPLHF
TRBJ2-7 TRBV4-1 many - TGCGCCAGCAGCCAAGTTAGATACTACGAGCAGTACTTC CASSQVRYYEQYF
TRBJ2-1 TRBV9 - - TGTGCCAGCAGCGTTGGGGATTACAATGAGCAGTTCTTC CASSVGDYNEQFF
TRBJ1-6 TRBV2 - - TGTGCCAGCAGTGATAGGTTGAATTCACCCCTCCACTTT CASSDRLNSPLHF
TRBJ2-1 TRBV30 - - TGTGCCTGGACTTCGGGGGGCGGCGACAATGAGCAGTTCTTC CAWTSGGGDNEQFF
TRBJ1-6 TRBV2 - - TGTGCCAGCCGGGAGGGTTGGAATTCACCCCTCCACTTT CASREGWNSPLHF
TRBJ2-3 TRBV9 - - TGTGCCAGCAGCGTAGAAGGTCGCACAGATACGCAGTATTTT CASSVEGRTDTQYF
TRBJ2-7 TRBV27 - TRBD2 TGTGCCAGCAGTTCGGGACTAGCGGGAGATAGGCAGTACTTC CASSSGLAGDRQYF
TRBJ2-7 TRBV19 medium-sized - TGTGCCAGTAGTATTACGCCGGTCTCTCTCCACGAGCAGTACTTC CASSITPVSLHEQYF
TRBJ1-4 TRBV6-1 - - TGTGCCAGCAGAACGGGGTTGAATGAAAAACTGTTTTTT CASRTGLNEKLFF
TRBJ2-7 TRBV10-3 - TRBD1 TGTGCCACCGGTGGGACAGCATTTTACGAGCAGTACTTC CATGGTAFYEQYF
TRBJ2-7 TRBV5-4 - - TGTGCCAGCAGCCCGACGACAGCTGCGTACGAGCAGTACTTC CASSPTTAAYEQYF
TRBJ2-5 TRBV5-1 - - TGCGCCAGCAGCCAACGGCGGGAAGGGGAGACCCAGTACTTC CASSQRREGETQYF
TRBJ2-5 TRBV30 - TRBD2 TGTGCCTGGAGTGCCGTCTGGCGGGGGGTCGTAGAGACCCAGTACTTC CAWSAVWRGVVETQYF
TRBJ2-7 TRBV7-6 - - TGTGCCAGCAGCCACGGGGCAGGAGAGCAGTACTTC CASSHGAGEQYF
TRBJ1-1 TRBV2 - - TGTGCCAGCAGGTACAGGGTACCTTTCTTT CASRYRVPFF
TRBJ2-5 TRBV4-3 - TRBD2 TGCGCCAGCAGCCAAGATGCGGGGGGACTAGTAGGGGAGACCCAGTACTTC CASSQDAGGLVGETQYF
TRBJ1-2 TRBV7-8 - - TGTGCCAGCAGCCGGGAAAACTTATTTTATGGCTACACCTTC CASSRENLFYGYTF
TRBJ1-5 TRBV9 few - TGTGCCAGCAGCCCAGGGATAAGCGGCCAGCCCCAGCATTTT CASSPGISGQPQHF
TRBJ2-1 TRBV9 - - TGTGCCAGCAGCGTGGACCCGGGGAATGAGCAGTTCTTC CASSVDPGNEQFF
TRBJ1-1 TRBV27 - - TGTGCCAGCAAATTAAGGGGGGTCGATGACACTGAAGCTTTCTTT CASKLRGVDDTEAFF
TRBJ2-2 TRBV6-6 - TRBD1 TGTGCCAGCACGGACAGGGGGGAGCTGTTTTTT CASTDRGELFF
TRBJ2-3 TRBV4-1 - TRBD1 TGCGCCAGCAGCCTCTCCGGGACAGGGTATCCAGATACGCAGTATTTT CASSLSGTGYPDTQYF
TRBJ1-2 TRBV18 few - TGTGCCAGCTCCCCAAACGGCGGCCAGGGAAACTATGGCTACACCTTC CASSPNGGQGNYGYTF
TRBJ2-2 TRBV7-7 - - TGTGCTAGCAGCTCAACCCTCAGGAGATCGCACACCGGGGAGCTGTTTTTT CASSSTLRRSHTGELFF
TRBJ2-1 TRBV27 - - TGTGCCAGCAGTTCCCACAGCTACAATGAGCAGTTCTTC CASSSHSYNEQFF
TRBJ2-2 TRBV7-9 - TRBD1 TGTGCCAGCAGCCCCGCACAGGGGGCTGGGACCGGGGAGCTGTTTTTT CASSPAQGAGTGELFF
TRBJ1-2 TRBV27 - - TGTGCCAGCAGTTTGGCAGGCCCTGGTTATGGCTACACCTTC CASSLAGPGYGYTF